One and the same sample provided the 22 T cell receptor beta chains below, sequenced in a study of T cell responses to AZD1222 COVID-19 vaccine. The assay was immunoSEQ multiplex PCR, and TCRdb's table has in-frame clones only and misses some. The data contain 150,000 or so clones, around 93% of them singletons. Here the sequenced sample was peripheral blood, taken 28 days after the second AZD1222 dose. The source is an adult who received the AZD1222 COVID-19 vaccine.

There are a few counts of this clone. The chain recombines TRBV19 with TRBJ1-4; D is ambiguous. The CDR3 has 13 amino acids. The germline gives CDR1 LNHDA, CDR2 SQIVND (reference sequence). The V end lost 3 bases, the J end lost 4 bases, and 6 bases lay between the germline ends. The CDR3 region is CASSISFNEKLFF. The CDR3 nucleotides are TGTGCCAGTAGTATCTCCTTTAATGAAAAACTGTTTTTT.

This clone came up once. The chain is built from TRBV7-9 and TRBJ1-1; TRBD1 is a possible D gene (5 bases). The ends were cut back, 5 bases at V and 1 base at J, with 11 bases in the middle. The CDR3 spans 14 residues. The germline V gene has CDR1 SEHNR and CDR2 FQNEAQ (reference sequence). The CDR3 is CASSQRDGNTEAFF. The DNA for the CDR3 is TGTGCCAGCAGCCAGAGGGACGGGAACACTGAAGCTTTCTTT.

V and J are TRBV5-1 and TRBJ2-1; D is possibly TRBD2 (7 bases). The V gene's germline CDR1 is SGHRS and CDR2 YFSETQ. This CDR3 spans 13 amino acids. V was clipped by 4 bases and J by 14 bases, with 19 bases between them. DNA for the CDR3: TGCGCCAGCAGCCCGGGGGCGGGGGAGCCAGAGTTCTTC. Translating gives CASSPGAGEPEFF.

The table lists this clone with a few counts. The chain couples TRBV5-6 to TRBJ2-1, with 7 bases identical to TRBD1. V was clipped by 0 bases and J by 8 bases; unmatched bases: 8. Germline CDR1 SGHDT, CDR2 YYEEEE. The CDR3 sequence is 15 residues long. The CDR3 here is CASSLERGRIYEQFF. The DNA of the CDR3 is TGTGCCAGCAGCTTGGAGAGGGGGCGTATTTATGAGCAGTTCTTC.

J is TRBJ1-4 and V is TRBV6-4; D not certain. CDR1 and CDR2 (germline): MRHNA, SNTAGT. The CDR3 has 11 residues. The germline V and J ends were trimmed by 5 bases and 4 bases, with 2 bases remaining between them. The CDR3 region is CASSFNEKLFF. CDR3 DNA: TGTGCCAGCAGTTTTAATGAAAAACTGTTTTTT.

CDR3 sequence reads: CASSLVGDGHGYTF. DNA for the CDR3: TGCGCCAGCAGCTTGGTTGGGGACGGTCATGGCTACACCTTC. The chain employs TRBV5-1 and TRBJ1-2; maybe TRBD1 (5 bases). The germline V gene has CDR1 SGHRS and CDR2 YFSETQ. The V end was cut by 0 bases, the J end by 6 bases, with 12 bases between. This CDR3 spans 14 amino acids.

For the CDR3, the DNA is TGCGCCAGCAGCCATGTGACAGGGGGCGAGCAGTACTTC. This translates into CASSHVTGGEQYF. This chain links TRBV4-3 with TRBJ2-7; 9 positions agree with TRBD1. The CDR3 length is 13 residues. Germline CDR1 and CDR2: LGHNA and YSLEER. J lost 6 bases, V lost 3 bases, and 3 bases had no gene match.

The chain uses TRBV7-6 and TRBJ1-4; D perhaps matches TRBD1 (6 bases). The V gene's germline CDR1 is SGHVS and CDR2 FNYEAQ. V gave up 5 bases and J gave up 4 bases, with 14 bases separating them. The CDR3 runs to 15 residues. CDR3 DNA: TGTGCCAGCAGCCCCCGGGGGGGCGGTAATGAAAAACTGTTTTTT. Protein: CASSPRGGGNEKLFF. The variable domain in full, with the rest retrieved from reference TRBV7-6 and TRBJ1-4, is GAGVSQSPRYKVTKRGQDVALRCDPISGHVSLYWYRQALGQGPEFLTYFNYEAQQDKSGLPNDRFSAERPEGSISTLTIQRTEQRDSAMYRCASSPRGGGNEKLFFGSGTQLSVL.

This clone has just one count. V and J are TRBV19 and TRBJ1-2, with a tentative D call TRBD1 (6 bases). The germline V gene has CDR1 LNHDA and CDR2 SQIVND (reference sequence). V was cut by 5 bases and J by 6 bases, with 16 bases left in between. This CDR3 region has 14 residues. CDR3 residues: CASSYRTGRDGYTF. Here the CDR3 DNA reads TGTGCCAGTAGTTACAGAACAGGGAGAGATGGCTACACCTTC.

V is TRBV18 and J is TRBJ1-5; TRBD1 aligns across 8 bases. V trimming: 6 bases; J trimming: 5 bases; junction bases outside the gene matches: 3. The CDR3 contains 13 residues. Germline V lookup: CDR1 KGHSH, CDR2 LQKENI. The CDR3 DNA reads as TGTGCCAGCTCTGGACAGGGCGATCAGCCCCAGCATTTT. Translated, it gives CASSGQGDQPQHF.

The chain carries TRBV27 and TRBJ1-2; D unclear. V lost 1 base to trimming and J lost 2 bases, with 8 bases between them. Germline CDR1 is MNHEY and CDR2 is SMNVEV (reference sequence). There are 14 residues in the CDR3. CDR3 sequence reads: CASSLYSPNYGYTF. The CDR3, as DNA: TGTGCCAGCAGTTTATACTCCCCAAACTATGGCTACACCTTC.

This clone was seen once. This chain uses TRBV19 with TRBJ2-7; either TRBD1 or TRBD2 may fit D (5 bases each). Germline CDR1 LNHDA, CDR2 SQIVND (reference sequence). Trimming cost V 1 base and J 7 bases, with 14 bases left between them. CDR3 length: 14 residues. In nucleotides, the CDR3 is TGTGCCAGTAGTATAGGGGGACCTGGTGGGGAGCAGTACTTC. The encoded protein is CASSIGGPGGEQYF.

The chain links TRBV19 to TRBJ1-5; unclear D gene. V shed 5 bases and J shed 9 bases, with 23 bases lying between them. Germline assignment: CDR1 LNHDA and CDR2 SQIVND (reference sequence). CDR3 length equals 16 residues. In DNA, the CDR3 is TGTGCCAGTAGTCTTCCCGGGCAGGCAACCGGGTCGCCCCAGCATTTT. Protein product: CASSLPGQATGSPQHF.

The chain has TRBV7-2 and TRBJ2-3, with 7 bases matching TRBD2. The CDR3 is made up of 12 amino acids. The germline V gene encodes CDR1 SGHTA and CDR2 FQGNSA. The trim removed 8 bases at V and 3 bases at J, leaving 2 bases unmatched. As DNA, the CDR3 is TGTGCCAGCGGGAGGGCGACAGATACGCAGTATTTT. Translation: CASGRATDTQYF.

This clone has just one count. Other DNA sequences in the same sample also yield this CDR3. The chain carries TRBV19 and TRBJ1-1; D gene uncertain. CDR3 length: 11 residues. The germline V gene has CDR1 LNHDA and CDR2 SQIVND (reference sequence). Trimming took 3 bases from V and 6 from J, leaving 5 bases between them. Here the CDR3 DNA reads TGTGCCAGTAGTATTTTCGCTGAAGCTTTCTTT. This translates into CASSIFAEAFF. The full variable domain, completed using reference TRBV19 and TRBJ1-1, is DGGITQSPKYLFRKEGQNVTLSCEQNLNHDAMYWYRQDPGQGLRLIYYSQIVNDFQKGDIAEGYSVSREKKESFPLTVTSAQKNPTAFYLCASSIFAEAFFGQGTRLTVV.

The chain links TRBV20-1 to TRBJ1-5; D is unresolved. Germline V CDR1 and CDR2: DFQATT, SNEGSKA (reference sequence). Trimming took 3 bases from V and 2 from J, leaving 11 bases between them. CDR3 length equals 14 residues. CDR3 bases: TGCAGTGCTAGTGCGCTCGGGGGCAATCAGCCCCAGCATTTT. Protein sequence: CSASALGGNQPQHF.

About this clone itself: One end of the junction varies from germline; a read error may be responsible. The chain uses TRBV2 and TRBJ1-2; D remains unclear. Germline loops: CDR1 SNHLY, CDR2 FYNNEI. The CDR3 contains 10 residues. The CDR3 sequence: CASSEYGYTF. CDR3 nucleotide sequence: TGTGCCAGTAGTGAATATGGCTACACCTTC.

This clone has just a few counts. CDR3 nucleotide sequence: TGCGCCAGCAGCCTTTTCGGGGCTGGGACGGGCAATCAGCCCCAGCATTTT. Translating gives CASSLFGAGTGNQPQHF. This chain links TRBV4-1 with TRBJ1-5; TRBD1 might be the D (5 bases). The CDR3 spans 17 residues. V was shortened by 4 bases and J by 2 bases, with 18 bases between the two germline ends. Germline assignment: CDR1 MGHRA and CDR2 YSYEKL.

This chain uses TRBV9 with TRBJ1-1; unclear D gene. There are 13 residues in the CDR3. With 0 bases removed from V and 0 bases from J, the gap between germline ends came to 3 bases. The germline V gene has CDR1 SGDLS and CDR2 YYNGEE. CDR3 protein: CASSVAMNTEAFF. As DNA, the CDR3 is TGTGCCAGCAGCGTAGCCATGAACACTGAAGCTTTCTTT.

The table lists this clone with a few counts. This sequence joins TRBV30 and TRBJ1-1, with TRBD1 identical over 10 bases. CDR1 is GTSNPN and CDR2 is SVGIG in the germline V gene (reference sequence). Losses at the gene ends were 0 bases for V and 7 bases for J; bases not matched to a gene: 8. The CDR3 consists of 15 residues. In DNA form, the CDR3 reads TGTGCCTGGAGTGTAGGACGACAGGGGGCCCGTGAAGCTTTCTTT. Amino acids: CAWSVGRQGAREAFF.

This clone came up once. The gene calls are TRBV30 and TRBJ2-7, with 11 nucleotides matching TRBD2. Germline CDR1 GTSNPN, CDR2 SVGIG (reference sequence). The CDR3 loop spans 14 amino acids. The V and J ends lost 5 bases and 2 bases, in that order; junction bases with no gene match: 5. CDR3 in amino acids: CAWATSGGTYEQYF. CDR3 DNA sequence: TGTGCCTGGGCCACTAGCGGGGGCACCTACGAGCAGTACTTC.

The chain employs TRBV19 and TRBJ1-2, with TRBD1 as a possible D gene (6 bases). CDR1 LNHDA and CDR2 SQIVND come from the germline V gene (reference sequence). The CDR3 is 15 residues long. Trimming took off 6 bases at V and 4 bases at J, with 18 bases between the two ends. The CDR3 DNA reads TGTGCCAGTAGACCCGGGGGGGCTCGAGGCTATGGCTACACCTTC. Protein sequence: CASRPGGARGYGYTF.